Shown below are 12 T cell receptor beta chains from a single sample sequenced in a study of cytomegalovirus exposure and HLA in healthy donors. The PCR was carried out with 60 Vbeta primers and 13 Jbeta primers. The repertoire was sequenced with immunoSEQ multiplex PCR; TCRdb's copy has only in-frame clones and lacks some. Here the sample spans approximately 150,000 clones, around three fifths being singletons. Input material: PBMCs. All receptors come from a male donor in good health and CMV-seronegative.

A single count supports this clone. This chain joins TRBV4-1 and TRBJ2-3, with 11 positions matching TRBD2. Trimming took 0 bases from V and 4 from J; bases not matched to a gene: 6. The CDR3 length is 17 residues. From germline, CDR1 is MGHRA and CDR2 YSYEKL. The CDR3 reads CASSQELAGGPADTQYF. In DNA, the CDR3 is TGCGCCAGCAGCCAAGAGCTAGCGGGGGGCCCGGCAGATACGCAGTATTTT.

J is TRBJ2-3 and V is TRBV27, with TRBD2 matching over 11 bases. The CDR3 length is 16 residues. Germline V gene data show CDR1 as MNHEY and CDR2 as SMNVEV (reference sequence). J was trimmed by 2 bases and V by 2 bases; bases with no gene match: 3. The CDR3 nucleotides read TGTGCCAGCAGTTTAAGGGGACTAGCGGACACAGATACGCAGTATTTT. Its protein product is CASSLRGLADTDTQYF.

A note on this clone: The junction and the germline gene differ at one end; a read error may be behind it. DNA of the CDR3: TGTGCCCCCAGTGGAGGGACCTCAGAGTTCACAGATACGCAGTATTTT. Amino acids: CAPSGGTSEFTDTQYF. This rearrangement joins TRBV15 to TRBJ2-3; D is possibly TRBD2 (6 bases). The V gene's germline CDR1 is LNHNV and CDR2 YYDKDF (reference sequence). The CDR3 extends over 16 amino acids.

The rearrangement links TRBV6-5 to TRBJ1-2; TRBD1 aligns across 7 bases. V trimming: 7 bases; J trimming: 5 bases; junction bases outside the gene matches: 4. Per germline, CDR1 MNHEY and CDR2 SVGAGI. The CDR3 is made up of 12 amino acids. CDR3 in DNA: TGTGCCAGCATAGGGACAGATTATGGCTACACCTTC. Protein product: CASIGTDYGYTF.

The V gene is TRBV28, the J gene TRBJ2-5; 12 bases line up with TRBD2. The trim removed 6 bases at V and 5 bases at J, leaving 13 bases unmatched. CDR3 size: 17 residues. CDR1 is MDHEN and CDR2 is SYDVKM in the germline V gene. The CDR3, as DNA: TGTGCCAGCAGCGCGGGGGCTAGCGGGGGGGCCTTTGAGACCCAGTACTTC. Translation gives CASSAGASGGAFETQYF.

CDR3 protein: CASRRAAQPQHF. In DNA, the CDR3 is TGTGCCAGCAGGCGGGCTGCGCAGCCCCAGCATTTT. The V gene is TRBV6-1, the J gene TRBJ1-5; D unresolved. The CDR3 totals 12 residues. CDR1 is MNHNS and CDR2 is SASEGT in the germline V gene. The V end lost 6 bases, the J end lost 7 bases, and 10 bases lay between the germline ends.

The rearrangement uses TRBV28 and TRBJ2-6; unclear D gene. There are 15 residues in the CDR3. V lost 1 base and J lost 0, with 4 bases in between. Looked up from germline, CDR1 is MDHEN and CDR2 is SYDVKM. Here the CDR3 DNA reads TGTGCCAGCAGTTTATCGGGCTCTGGGGCCAACGTCCTGACTTTC. This gives the protein CASSLSGSGANVLTF. The full variable domain, rest sourced from reference TRBV28 and TRBJ2-6, is DVKVTQSSRYLVKRTGEKVFLECVQDMDHENMFWYRQDPGLGLRLIYFSYDVKMKEKGDIPEGYSVSREKKERFSLILESASTNQTSMYLCASSLSGSGANVLTFGAGSRLTVL.

The chain employs TRBV5-1 and TRBJ2-1; 8 nucleotides match TRBD2. There are 16 residues in the CDR3. In germline, CDR1 is SGHRS, CDR2 YFSETQ. J gave up 8 bases and V 4 bases, and 14 bases lay outside the gene matches. CDR3 amino acids: CASSPPRLAGNDEQFF. CDR3 bases: TGCGCCAGCAGCCCACCCAGGCTAGCGGGCAACGATGAGCAGTTCTTC.

The genes are TRBV5-4 and TRBJ1-1; 9 bases map to TRBD1. CDR3 length: 14 amino acids. J was trimmed by 9 bases and V by 0 bases; bases with no gene match: 6. CDR1 is SGHNT, CDR2 YYREEE, per germline (reference sequence). CDR3 region: CASSLARTGVKAFF. CDR3 in DNA: TGTGCCAGCAGCTTGGCCCGGACAGGGGTTAAAGCTTTCTTT.

The chain combines TRBV29-1 with TRBJ1-1; 11 nucleotides agree with TRBD1. Germline values: CDR1 SQVTM, CDR2 ANQGSEA. The V segment lost 5 bases and the J segment 2 bases; nucleotides outside the gene matches: 7. The length of the CDR3 is 15 residues. The CDR3 protein is CSVQGQGGFNTEAFF. In DNA, the CDR3 is TGCAGCGTTCAGGGACAGGGGGGGTTCAACACTGAAGCTTTCTTT.

The CDR3 spells CASSIGQGHSPLHF. CDR3 sequence (DNA): TGTGCCAGTAGTATCGGCCAGGGCCATTCACCCCTCCACTTT. V usage is TRBV19 and J usage is TRBJ1-6; D possibly corresponds to TRBD1 (5 bases). The CDR3 is made up of 14 amino acids. Germline assignment: CDR1 LNHDA and CDR2 SQIVND (reference sequence). Deletions cut 3 bases from V and 8 bases from J, with 11 bases between.

This clone was seen only a few times. The chain has TRBV10-3 and TRBJ2-6, with D possibly TRBD1 on 6 matching bases. The germline gives CDR1 ENHRY, CDR2 SYGVKD. This CDR3 is built from 13 residues. V was cut by 10 bases and J by 0 bases, with 7 bases left in between. CDR3 coding DNA: TGTGCCACACAGGGCTCTGGGGCCAACGTCCTGACTTTC. Residues: CATQGSGANVLTF.